The T cell receptor beta chain described here comes from a study of control samples from healthy donors and cancer patients. Germline loops: CDR1 SNHLY, CDR2 FYNNEI. The CDR3 consists of 14 residues. V lost 4 bases, J lost 1 base, and 10 bases lay in between. This table comes from immunoSEQ multiplex PCR, and its TCRdb copy is limited to in-frame clones, with some not included. This sample has 390,000 or so clones, with 90% found just once. Sequences were obtained from PBMCs. This TCR came from a man in his forties with head and neck cancer. The chain has TRBV2 and TRBJ1-1; D gene unclear. CDR3 residues: CASSAAAGNTEAFF. The CDR3 DNA follows: TGTGCCAGCAGTGCAGCGGCAGGGAACACTGAAGCTTTCTTT.